The rows below give T cell receptor beta chains drawn from one sample of a study of blood T cell repertoires in COVID-19. Sequencing used immunoSEQ multiplex PCR; TCRdb keeps in-frame clones, though not all of them. The table includes roughly 570,000 clones, roughly nine tenths detected once. The sequenced sample was peripheral blood. The receptors here all came from a woman in her forties or fifties with COVID-19, enrolled during active disease. Both conserved end residues are part of each CDR3. The D gene is left open where the match is weak. Some rows have no size entry. The others give once, few or many, or a class for an expanded clone.

J gene | CDR3 length | V gene | clone size | D gene | CDR3 DNA | CDR3 protein
TRBJ1-1 | 11 | TRBV6-5 | . | . | TGTGCCAGCAGTTACCGGACAGAAGCTTTCTTT | CASSYRTEAFF
TRBJ1-5 | 15 | TRBV3-1/TRBV3-2 | . | TRBD1 | TGTGCCAGCAGCGGGACAGGGGAAATTAATCAGCCCCAGCATTTT | CASSGTGEINQPQHF
TRBJ1-1 | 15 | TRBV30 | . | . | TGTGCCTGGAGTATCGGTGTTCTCATGAACACTGAAGCTTTCTTT | CAWSIGVLMNTEAFF
TRBJ2-1 | 14 | TRBV6-1 | . | . | TGTGCCAGCAGTGAACTGAGCTCCTACAATGAGCAGTTCTTC | CASSELSSYNEQFF
TRBJ2-7 | 13 | TRBV19 | . | TRBD1 | TGTGCCAGTAGTGCGGGACAGGGGTACGAGCAGTACTTC | CASSAGQGYEQYF
TRBJ1-2 | 14 | TRBV19 | . | TRBD1 | TGTGCCAGTAGTAGAGACAGGGCGGACTATGGCTACACCTTC | CASSRDRADYGYTF
TRBJ2-2 | 15 | TRBV10-1 | . | . | TGCGCCAGCAGTGAAGGCAGGGCTGGTACCGGGGAGCTGTTTTTT | CASSEGRAGTGELFF
TRBJ1-1 | 16 | TRBV10-1 | . | . | TGCGCCAGCAGTGAGTCGACTGGACCCAGGGGCACTGAAGCTTTCTTT | CASSESTGPRGTEAFF
TRBJ1-5 | 14 | TRBV9 | . | TRBD1 | TGTGCCAGCAACCCGGGACAGGTTAATCAGCCCCAGCATTTT | CASNPGQVNQPQHF
TRBJ1-4 | 16 | TRBV3-1/TRBV3-2 | . | . | TGTGCCAGCAGCCAAGAGAGGGTGGGAGGTAATGAAAAACTGTTTTTT | CASSQERVGGNEKLFF
TRBJ1-1 | 12 | TRBV28 | . | TRBD1 | TGTGCCAGCAGTACCCAGGGGGCTTCAGCTTTCTTT | CASSTQGASAFF
TRBJ1-4 | 15 | TRBV5-6 | . | . | TGTGCCAGCAGCCCCTACAGTGTTACTAATGAAAAACTGTTTTTT | CASSPYSVTNEKLFF
TRBJ1-1 | 13 | TRBV11-3 | . | . | TGTGCCAGCAGCTTAGACATTAACACTGAAGCTTTCTTT | CASSLDINTEAFF
TRBJ2-7 | 13 | TRBV20-1 | . | TRBD1 | TGCAGTGCTAGTAGGGACAGTTCCTACGAGCAGTACTTC | CSASRDSSYEQYF
TRBJ1-4 | 15 | TRBV5-1 | . | . | TGCGCCAGCAGCTTGAGTCCGGGGACTAATGAAAAACTGTTTTTT | CASSLSPGTNEKLFF
TRBJ1-1 | 14 | TRBV6-5 | . | . | TGTGCCAGCAGCCAGGACACCGTGAACACTGAAGCTTTCTTT | CASSQDTVNTEAFF
TRBJ1-4 | 16 | TRBV5-6 | . | . | TGTGCCAGCAGCTTGGCAGGGGCTGGCACTAATGAAAAACTGTTTTTT | CASSLAGAGTNEKLFF
TRBJ1-2 | 13 | TRBV12-3/TRBV12-4 | . | . | TGTGCCAGCAGTTTGGGGGGGACTTATGGCTACACCTTC | CASSLGGTYGYTF
TRBJ2-3 | 15 | TRBV27 | . | TRBD2 | TGTGCCAGCAGTCTTAGCGGGGGGGCCTCAGATACGCAGTATTTT | CASSLSGGASDTQYF
TRBJ2-3 | 14 | TRBV29-1 | . | . | TGCAGCGCGGGAGAAGGGGTTGGAACAGATACGCAGTATTTT | CSAGEGVGTDTQYF
TRBJ1-5 | 17 | TRBV19 | . | TRBD1 | TGTGCCAGTAGCTCTCGGGCAGGGGGCTATAGCAATCAGCCCCAGCATTTT | CASSSRAGGYSNQPQHF
TRBJ1-1 | 15 | TRBV7-9 | . | . | TGTGCCAGCAGCTTAGTACCGGGAGTTGACACTGAAGCTTTCTTT | CASSLVPGVDTEAFF
TRBJ2-1 | 14 | TRBV6-2/TRBV6-3 | . | TRBD2 | TGTGCCAGCATCCCCAGCGGGGGGGACAATGAGCAGTTCTTC | CASIPSGGDNEQFF
TRBJ2-5 | 13 | TRBV12-3/TRBV12-4 | . | . | TGTGCCAGCAGTTCCGGGGAACAAGAGACCCAGTACTTC | CASSSGEQETQYF
TRBJ2-1 | 15 | TRBV2 | . | TRBD1 | TGTGCCAGCATCGTCAACAGGGGGCTGTTCAATGAGCAGTTCTTC | CASIVNRGLFNEQFF
TRBJ1-4 | 15 | TRBV15 | . | . | TGTGCCACCAGCACGCCGCAGAGGGAGAATGAAAAACTGTTTTTT | CATSTPQRENEKLFF
TRBJ1-1 | 14 | TRBV29-1 | . | TRBD1 | TGCAGCGTTGATTTCCGGACAGGGAGCACTGAAGCTTTCTTT | CSVDFRTGSTEAFF
TRBJ1-5 | 16 | TRBV19 | . | TRBD1 | TGTGCCAGTAGTATGGGGACAGGGTTTAGCAATCAGCCCCAGCATTTT | CASSMGTGFSNQPQHF
TRBJ2-7 | 15 | TRBV7-2 | . | . | TGTGCCAGCAGCTTAGAACAGGGCTACTCCTACGAGCAGTACTTC | CASSLEQGYSYEQYF
TRBJ1-4 | 14 | TRBV18 | few | . | TGTGCCAGCTCACCGGGAGGGCGCGGTGAAAAACTGTTTTTT | CASSPGGRGEKLFF
TRBJ2-3 | 14 | TRBV2 | . | TRBD1 | TGTGCCAGCATTTGGGACAGGGGGACAGATACGCAGTATTTT | CASIWDRGTDTQYF
TRBJ2-2 | 14 | TRBV30 | . | . | TGTGCCTGGAGTCCCGGGGGGCAGGCCGGGGAGCTGTTTTTT | CAWSPGGQAGELFF
TRBJ1-1 | 14 | TRBV5-1 | . | . | TGCGCCAGCAGCTTGTATGAGGAGACGTCGAAAGCTTTCTTT | CASSLYEETSKAFF
TRBJ1-4 | 15 | TRBV18 | . | . | TGTGCCAGCTCCCGAACAGGGCATGGTAATGAAAAACTGTTTTTT | CASSRTGHGNEKLFF
TRBJ1-1 | 13 | TRBV5-1 | . | . | TGCGCCAGCAGCTTGACGGTGGACACTGAAGCTTTCTTT | CASSLTVDTEAFF
TRBJ1-1 | 15 | TRBV5-4 | . | TRBD1 | TGTGCCAGCACCTCCCGGGACAGGGACAGGTCTGAAGCTTTCTTT | CASTSRDRDRSEAFF
TRBJ2-7 | 11 | TRBV10-3 | . | . | TGTGCCACCGCCGTCGGAGACGAGCAGTACTTC | CATAVGDEQYF
TRBJ1-5 | 15 | TRBV25-1 | . | TRBD1 | TGTGCCAGCAGGGCTGGGGGACAGCTCGATCAGCCCCAGCATTTT | CASRAGGQLDQPQHF
TRBJ1-2 | 16 | TRBV5-1 | . | TRBD1 | TGCGCCAGCAGGATGAGCCGGGACAGCATGAACTATGGCTACACCTTC | CASRMSRDSMNYGYTF
TRBJ1-2 | 12 | TRBV30 | . | . | TGTGCCTGGATCGCTCGGGGGGCTGGCTACACCTTC | CAWIARGAGYTF
TRBJ2-1 | 11 | TRBV27 | . | . | TGTGCCAGCAGTTTTTACGGTGAGCAGTTCTTC | CASSFYGEQFF